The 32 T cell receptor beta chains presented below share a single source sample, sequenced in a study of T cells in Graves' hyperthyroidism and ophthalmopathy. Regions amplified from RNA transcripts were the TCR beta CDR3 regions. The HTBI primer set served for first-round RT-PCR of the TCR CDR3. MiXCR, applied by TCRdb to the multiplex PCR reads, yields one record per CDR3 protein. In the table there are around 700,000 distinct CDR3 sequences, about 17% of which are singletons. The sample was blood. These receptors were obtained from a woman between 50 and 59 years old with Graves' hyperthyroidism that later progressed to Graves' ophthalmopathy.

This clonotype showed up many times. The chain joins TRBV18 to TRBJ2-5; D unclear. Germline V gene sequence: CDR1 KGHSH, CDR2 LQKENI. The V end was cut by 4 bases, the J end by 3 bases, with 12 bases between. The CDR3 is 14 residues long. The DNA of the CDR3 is TGTGCCAGCTCACTTGGCCCCAGAAAAGAGACCCAGTACTTC. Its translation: CASSLGPRKETQYF.

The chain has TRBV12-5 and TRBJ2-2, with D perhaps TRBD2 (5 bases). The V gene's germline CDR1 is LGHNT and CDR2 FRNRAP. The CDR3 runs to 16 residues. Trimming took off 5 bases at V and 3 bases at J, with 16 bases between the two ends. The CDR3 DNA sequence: TGTGCTAGTGGTCCCGGACTGACGTCGCACACCGGGGAGCTGTTTTTT. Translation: CASGPGLTSHTGELFF.

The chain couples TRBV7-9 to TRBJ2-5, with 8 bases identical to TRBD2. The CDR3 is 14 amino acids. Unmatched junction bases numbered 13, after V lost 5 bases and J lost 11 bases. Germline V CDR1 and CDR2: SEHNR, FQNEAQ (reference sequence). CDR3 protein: CASSSSGIGETQYF. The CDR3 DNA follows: TGTGCCAGCAGCAGTAGCGGGATCGGCGAAACTCAGTACTTC. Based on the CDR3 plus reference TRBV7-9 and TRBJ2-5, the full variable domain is DTGVSQNPRHKITKRGQNVTFRCDPISEHNRLYWYRQTLGQGPEFLTYFQNEAQLEKSRLLSDRFSAERPKGSFSTLEIQRTEQGDSAMYLCASSSSGIGETQYFGPGTRLLVL.

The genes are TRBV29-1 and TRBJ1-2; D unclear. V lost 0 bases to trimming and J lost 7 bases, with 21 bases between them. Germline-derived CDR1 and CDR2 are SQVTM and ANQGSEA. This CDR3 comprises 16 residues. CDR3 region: CSVEDPPGWGSSGYTF. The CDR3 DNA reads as TGCAGCGTTGAAGATCCACCTGGTTGGGGATCCTCTGGCTACACCTTC.

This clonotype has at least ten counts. CDR3 sequence reads: CASSQVQRYEQYF. CDR3 nucleotides: TGCGCCAGCAGCCAGGTACAGCGCTACGAGCAGTACTTC. The chain employs TRBV4-1 and TRBJ2-7; no clear D. The germline V gene has CDR1 MGHRA and CDR2 YSYEKL. V was shortened by 3 bases and J by 3 bases, with 9 bases between the two germline ends. The CDR3 totals 13 residues.

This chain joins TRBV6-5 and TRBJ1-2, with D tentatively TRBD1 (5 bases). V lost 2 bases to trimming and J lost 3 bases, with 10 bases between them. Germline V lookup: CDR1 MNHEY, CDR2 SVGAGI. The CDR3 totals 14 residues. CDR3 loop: CASSYLDSYYGYTF. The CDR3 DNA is TGTGCCAGCAGTTACCTCGACAGCTACTATGGCTACACCTTC.

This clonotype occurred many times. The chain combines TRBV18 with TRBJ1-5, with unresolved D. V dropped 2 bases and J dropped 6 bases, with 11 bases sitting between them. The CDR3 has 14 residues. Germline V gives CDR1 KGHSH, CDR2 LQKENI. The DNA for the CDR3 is TGTGCCAGCTCACCAAGCACAATGGTTCAGCCCCAGCATTTT. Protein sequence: CASSPSTMVQPQHF.

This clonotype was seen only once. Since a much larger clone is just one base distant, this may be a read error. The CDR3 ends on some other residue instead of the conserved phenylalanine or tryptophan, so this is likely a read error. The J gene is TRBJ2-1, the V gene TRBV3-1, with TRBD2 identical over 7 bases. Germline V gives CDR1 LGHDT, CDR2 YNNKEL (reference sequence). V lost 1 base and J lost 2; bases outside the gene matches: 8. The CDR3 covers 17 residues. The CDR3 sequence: CASSQVSGEPPYNEQFL. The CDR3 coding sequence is TGTGCCAGCAGCCAAGTGAGCGGGGAGCCTCCCTACAATGAGCAGTTCCTC.

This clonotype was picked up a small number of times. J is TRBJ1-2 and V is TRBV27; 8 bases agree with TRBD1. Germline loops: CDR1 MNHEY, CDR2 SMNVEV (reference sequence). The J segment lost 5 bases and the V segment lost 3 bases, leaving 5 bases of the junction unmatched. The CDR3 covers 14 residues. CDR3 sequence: CASSFGQGLYGYTF. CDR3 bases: TGTGCCAGCAGTTTTGGACAGGGACTTTATGGCTACACCTTC.

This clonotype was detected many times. CDR3 amino acids: CASSPSRRGVDEQYF. CDR3 nucleotides: TGTGCCAGCTCACCATCCCGCAGGGGCGTCGACGAGCAGTACTTC. V gene TRBV18 combines with J gene TRBJ2-7; D is perhaps TRBD1 (6 bases). Trimming pared 2 bases from V and 5 bases from J, leaving 16 bases between. The germline CDR1 and CDR2 sequences are KGHSH and LQKENI. The CDR3 covers 15 residues.

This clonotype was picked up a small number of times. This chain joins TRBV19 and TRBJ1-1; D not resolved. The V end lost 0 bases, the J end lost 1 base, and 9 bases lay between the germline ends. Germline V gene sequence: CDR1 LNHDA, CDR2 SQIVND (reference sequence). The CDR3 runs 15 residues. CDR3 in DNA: TGTGCCAGTAGTATAGAAGGCTTCGGGAACACTGAAGCTTTCTTT. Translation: CASSIEGFGNTEAFF.

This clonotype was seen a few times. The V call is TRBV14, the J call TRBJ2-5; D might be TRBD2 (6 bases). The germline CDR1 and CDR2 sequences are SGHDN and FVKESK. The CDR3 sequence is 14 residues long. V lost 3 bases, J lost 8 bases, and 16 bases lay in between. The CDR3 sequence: CASSQAPGLGTQYF. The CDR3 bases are TGTGCCAGCAGCCAGGCTCCGGGACTGGGAACCCAGTACTTC. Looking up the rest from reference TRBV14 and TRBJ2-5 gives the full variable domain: EAGVTQFPSHSVIEKGQTVTLRCDPISGHDNLYWYRRVMGKEIKFLLHFVKESKQDESGMPNNRFLAERTGGTYSTLKVQPAELEDSGVYFCASSQAPGLGTQYFGPGTRLLVL.

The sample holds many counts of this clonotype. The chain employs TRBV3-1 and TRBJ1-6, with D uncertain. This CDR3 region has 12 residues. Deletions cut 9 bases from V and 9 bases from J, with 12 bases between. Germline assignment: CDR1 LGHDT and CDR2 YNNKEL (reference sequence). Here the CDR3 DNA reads TGTGCCAGTTCCCCGGGGAGTTCACCCCTCCACTTT. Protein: CASSPGSSPLHF. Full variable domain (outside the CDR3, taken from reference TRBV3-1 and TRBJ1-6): DTAVSQTPKYLVTQMGNDKSIKCEQNLGHDTMYWYKQDSKKFLKIMFSYNNKELIINETVPNRFSPKSPDKAHLNLHINSLELGDSAVYFCASSPGSSPLHFGNGTRLTVT.

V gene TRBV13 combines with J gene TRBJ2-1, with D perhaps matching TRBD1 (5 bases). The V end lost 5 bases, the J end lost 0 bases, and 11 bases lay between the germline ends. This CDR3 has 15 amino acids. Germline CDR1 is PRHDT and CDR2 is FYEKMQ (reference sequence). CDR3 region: CASSLRQSSYNEQFF. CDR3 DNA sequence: TGTGCCAGCAGCCTCAGACAGAGCTCCTACAATGAGCAGTTCTTC. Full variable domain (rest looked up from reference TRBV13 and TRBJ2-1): AAGVIQSPRHLIKEKRETATLKCYPIPRHDTVYWYQQGPGQDPQFLISFYEKMQSDKGSIPDRFSAQQFSDYHSELNMSSLELGDSALYFCASSLRQSSYNEQFFGPGTRLTVL.

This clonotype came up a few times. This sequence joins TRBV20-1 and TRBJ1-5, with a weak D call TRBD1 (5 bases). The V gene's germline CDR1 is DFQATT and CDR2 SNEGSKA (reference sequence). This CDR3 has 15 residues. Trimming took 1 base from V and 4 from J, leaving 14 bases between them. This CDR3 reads CSARVSGLRNQPQHF. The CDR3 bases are TGCAGTGCTAGAGTTTCGGGACTACGGAATCAGCCCCAGCATTTT.

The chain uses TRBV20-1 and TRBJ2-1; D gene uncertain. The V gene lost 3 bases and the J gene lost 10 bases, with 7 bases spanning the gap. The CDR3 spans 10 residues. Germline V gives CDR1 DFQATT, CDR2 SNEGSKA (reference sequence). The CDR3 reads CSARAEEQFF. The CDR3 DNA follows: TGCAGTGCTAGGGCAGAGGAGCAGTTCTTC.

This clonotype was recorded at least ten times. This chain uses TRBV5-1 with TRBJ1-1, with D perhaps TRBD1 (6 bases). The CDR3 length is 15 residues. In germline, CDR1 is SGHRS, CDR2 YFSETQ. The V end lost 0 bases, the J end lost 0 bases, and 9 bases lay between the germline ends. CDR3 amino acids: CASSLVGGMNTEAFF. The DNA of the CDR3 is TGCGCCAGCAGCTTGGTAGGGGGGATGAACACTGAAGCTTTCTTT.

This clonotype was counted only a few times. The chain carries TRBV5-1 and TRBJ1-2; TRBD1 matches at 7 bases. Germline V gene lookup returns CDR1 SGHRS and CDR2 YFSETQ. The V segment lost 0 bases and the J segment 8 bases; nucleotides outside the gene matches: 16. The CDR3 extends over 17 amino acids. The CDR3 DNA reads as TGCGCCAGCAGCTTGGTTAGGGGGCGCCTTGGCAATGAAGGCTACACCTTC. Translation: CASSLVRGRLGNEGYTF.

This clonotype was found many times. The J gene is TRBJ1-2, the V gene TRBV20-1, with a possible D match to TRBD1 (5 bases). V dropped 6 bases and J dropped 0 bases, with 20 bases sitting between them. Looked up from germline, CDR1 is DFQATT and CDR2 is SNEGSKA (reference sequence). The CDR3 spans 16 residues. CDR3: CSASVAGTGTNYGYTF. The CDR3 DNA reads TGCAGTGCCTCCGTCGCCGGGACTGGCACTAACTATGGCTACACCTTC.

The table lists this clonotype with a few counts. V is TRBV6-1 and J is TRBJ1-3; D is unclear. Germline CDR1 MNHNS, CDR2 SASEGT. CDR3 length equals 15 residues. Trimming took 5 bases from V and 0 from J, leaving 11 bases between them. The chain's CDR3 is CASSPTFISGNTIYF. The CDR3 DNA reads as TGTGCCAGCAGTCCGACATTTATCTCTGGAAACACCATATATTTT.

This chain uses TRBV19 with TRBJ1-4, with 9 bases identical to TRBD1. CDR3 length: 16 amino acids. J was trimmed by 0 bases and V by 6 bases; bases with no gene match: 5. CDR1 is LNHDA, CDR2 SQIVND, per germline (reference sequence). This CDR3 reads CASRQQGATTNEKLFF. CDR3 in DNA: TGTGCCAGTAGGCAACAGGGGGCCACAACTAATGAAAAACTGTTTTTT.

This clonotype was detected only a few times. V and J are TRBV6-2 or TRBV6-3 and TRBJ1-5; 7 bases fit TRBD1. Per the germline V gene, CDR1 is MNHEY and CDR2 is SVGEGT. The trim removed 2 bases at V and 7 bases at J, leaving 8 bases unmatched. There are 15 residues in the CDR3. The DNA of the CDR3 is TGTGCCAGCAGTTACACAAAGACAGGGCCACAGCCCCAGCATTTT. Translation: CASSYTKTGPQPQHF.

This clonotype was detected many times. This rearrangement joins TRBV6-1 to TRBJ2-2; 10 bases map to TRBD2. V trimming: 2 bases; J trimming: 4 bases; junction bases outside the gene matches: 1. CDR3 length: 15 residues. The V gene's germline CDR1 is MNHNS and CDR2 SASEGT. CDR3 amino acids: CASSELAGVTGELFF. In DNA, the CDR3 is TGTGCCAGCAGTGAACTAGCGGGGGTCACCGGGGAGCTGTTTTTT.

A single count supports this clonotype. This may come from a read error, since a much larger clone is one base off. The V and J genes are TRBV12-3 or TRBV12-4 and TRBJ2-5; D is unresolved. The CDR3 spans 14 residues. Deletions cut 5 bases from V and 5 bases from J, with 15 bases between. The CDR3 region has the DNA TGTGCCAGCAGTCCCCCCGCATTGGGCGAGACCCAGTACTTC. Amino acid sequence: CASSPPALGETQYF.

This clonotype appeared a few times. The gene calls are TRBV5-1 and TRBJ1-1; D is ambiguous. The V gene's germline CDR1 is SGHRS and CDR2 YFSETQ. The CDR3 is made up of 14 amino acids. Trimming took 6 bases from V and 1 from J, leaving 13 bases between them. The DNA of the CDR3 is TGCGCCAGCAACAACATTGGGGAGAACACTGAAGCTTTCTTT. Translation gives CASNNIGENTEAFF.

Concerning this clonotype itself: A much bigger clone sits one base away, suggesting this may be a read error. CDR3: CSGQDPSNQPQHF. For the CDR3, the DNA is TGCAGTGGACAGGATCCAAGCAATCAGCCCCAGCATTTT. The chain employs TRBV20-1 and TRBJ1-5; tentative D call: TRBD1 (6 bases). The CDR3 runs 13 residues. Germline assignment: CDR1 DFQATT and CDR2 SNEGSKA (reference sequence). V was shortened by 7 bases and J by 1 base, with 11 bases between the two germline ends.

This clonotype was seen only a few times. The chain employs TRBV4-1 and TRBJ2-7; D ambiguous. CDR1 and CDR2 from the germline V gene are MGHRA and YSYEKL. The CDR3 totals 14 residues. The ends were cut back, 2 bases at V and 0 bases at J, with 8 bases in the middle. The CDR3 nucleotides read TGCGCCAGCAGCCAAACGACAATCTCCTACGAGCAGTACTTC. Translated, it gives CASSQTTISYEQYF.

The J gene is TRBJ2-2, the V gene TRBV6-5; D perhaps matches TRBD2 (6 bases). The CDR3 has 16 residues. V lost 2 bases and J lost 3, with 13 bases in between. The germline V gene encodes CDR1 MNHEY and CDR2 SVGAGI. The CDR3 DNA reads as TGTGCCAGCAGTTACGGAGGGAACTATTACACCGGGGAGCTGTTTTTT. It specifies CASSYGGNYYTGELFF.

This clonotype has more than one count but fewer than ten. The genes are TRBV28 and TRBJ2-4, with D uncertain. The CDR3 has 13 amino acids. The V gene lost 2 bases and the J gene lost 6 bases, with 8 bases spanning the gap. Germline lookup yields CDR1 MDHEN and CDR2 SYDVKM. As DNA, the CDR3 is TGTGCCAGCAGTTTAGGTCAGACAAACATTCAGTACTTC. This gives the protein CASSLGQTNIQYF.

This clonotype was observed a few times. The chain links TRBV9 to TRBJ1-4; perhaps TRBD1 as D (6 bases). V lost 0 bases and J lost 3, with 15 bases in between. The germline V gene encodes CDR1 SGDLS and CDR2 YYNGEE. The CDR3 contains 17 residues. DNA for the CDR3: TGTGCCAGCAGCGTAGCAACAGGGAAAAACCCTAATGAAAAACTGTTTTTT. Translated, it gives CASSVATGKNPNEKLFF. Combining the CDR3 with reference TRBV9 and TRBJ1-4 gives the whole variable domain DSGVTQTPKHLITATGQRVTLRCSPRSGDLSVYWYQQSLDQGLQFLIQYYNGEERAKGNILERFSAQQFPDLHSELNLSSLELGDSALYFCASSVATGKNPNEKLFFGSGTQLSVL.

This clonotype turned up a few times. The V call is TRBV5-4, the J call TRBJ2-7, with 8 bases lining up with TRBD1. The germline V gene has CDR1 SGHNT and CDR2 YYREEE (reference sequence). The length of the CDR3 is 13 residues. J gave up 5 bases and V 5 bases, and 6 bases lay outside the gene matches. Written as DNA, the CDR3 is TGTGCCAGCAGACTGACAGGGGTAAACGAGCAGTACTTC. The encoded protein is CASRLTGVNEQYF. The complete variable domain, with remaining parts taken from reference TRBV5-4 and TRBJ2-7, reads ETGVTQSPTHLIKTRGQQVTLRCSSQSGHNTVSWYQQALGQGPQFIFQYYREEENGRGNFPPRFSGLQFPNYSSELNVNALELDDSALYLCASRLTGVNEQYFGPGTRLTVT.

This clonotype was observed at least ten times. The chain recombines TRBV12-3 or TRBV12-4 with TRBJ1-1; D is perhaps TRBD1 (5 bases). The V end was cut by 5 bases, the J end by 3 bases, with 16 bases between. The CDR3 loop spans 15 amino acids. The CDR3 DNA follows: TGTGCCAGCAGTGGCCGGGACCGCGGAGACACTGAAGCTTTCTTT. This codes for CASSGRDRGDTEAFF.